What follows are 11 T cell receptor beta chains derived from one specimen sequenced in a study of blood T cell repertoires in COVID-19. Using immunoSEQ multiplex PCR, the repertoire was profiled, and TCRdb retains in-frame clones only, with some absent. The sample contains about 130,000 clones, approximately 90% of which appear only once. Material for sequencing was peripheral blood. Source of these receptors: a man in his sixties with COVID-19, enrolled during active disease.

V and J are TRBV6-2 or TRBV6-3 and TRBJ1-5, with D possibly being TRBD1 (5 bases). Germline V CDR1 and CDR2: MNHEY, SVGEGT. Trimming stripped 6 bases from V and 6 bases from J, with 18 bases between. CDR3 length: 15 residues. The CDR3 nucleotides read TGTGCCAGCAGCGACCCGCAGGGTAGGGGTCAGCCCCAGCATTTT. Translation: CASSDPQGRGQPQHF.

The V gene is TRBV27, the J gene TRBJ2-1, with TRBD1 matching over 9 bases. V trimming: 3 bases; J trimming: 0 bases; junction bases outside the gene matches: 9. The CDR3 is 18 residues long. CDR1 and CDR2 from the germline V gene are MNHEY and SMNVEV (reference sequence). The CDR3 spells CASSFLPNRGLSYNEQFF. The CDR3 DNA reads as TGTGCCAGCAGTTTTCTCCCTAACAGGGGGCTCTCCTACAATGAGCAGTTCTTC.

In the case of this clone: A read error may account for a junction end that differs from germline. This chain uses TRBV27 with TRBJ1-5, with 7 bases aligning to TRBD1. The CDR3 has 15 residues. Germline V gene sequence: CDR1 MNHEY, CDR2 SMNVEV (reference sequence). The CDR3 reads CASSLQQGSGQPRHF. CDR3 DNA sequence: TGTGCCAGCAGTTTACAACAGGGGTCGGGTCAGCCCCGGCATTTT.

This chain connects TRBV18 to TRBJ1-2; no definite D call. V lost 2 bases, J lost 2 bases, and 6 bases lay in between. The CDR3 has 13 amino acids. Germline-derived CDR1 and CDR2 are KGHSH and LQKENI. In DNA, the CDR3 is TGTGCCAGCTCACCAGGGGAGAACTATGGCTACACCTTC. It specifies CASSPGENYGYTF.

The V gene is TRBV11-3, the J gene TRBJ2-2; D remains ambiguous. Germline V gene data show CDR1 as SGHNT and CDR2 as YENEEA. The CDR3 consists of 13 residues. V was clipped by 5 bases and J by 0 bases, with 4 bases between them. CDR3: CASSQSNTGELFF. DNA of the CDR3: TGTGCCAGCAGCCAATCGAACACCGGGGAGCTGTTTTTT.

The chain employs TRBV7-2 and TRBJ1-5; D may be TRBD1 (5 bases). CDR3 length equals 14 residues. In germline, CDR1 is SGHTA, CDR2 FQGNSA. With 4 bases removed from V and 0 bases from J, the gap between germline ends came to 7 bases. As DNA, the CDR3 is TGTGCCAGCAGCTCGACAGCTAGCAATCAGCCCCAGCATTTT. It translates to CASSSTASNQPQHF.

The chain is built from TRBV3-1 (or the pseudogene TRBV3-2) and TRBJ1-3, with D unresolved. V dropped 3 bases and J dropped 4 bases, with 13 bases sitting between them. Germline-derived CDR1 and CDR2 are LGHDT and YNNKEL (reference sequence). CDR3 size: 15 residues. CDR3 loop: CASSQREGHGNTIYF. CDR3 coding DNA: TGTGCCAGCAGCCAGAGGGAGGGCCACGGAAACACCATATATTTT.

The CDR3 protein is CASSGDRGNEKLFF. In nucleotides, the CDR3 is TGTGCCAGCAGCGGCGACAGGGGGAATGAAAAACTGTTTTTT. V usage is TRBV6-5 and J usage is TRBJ1-4, with TRBD1 matching 9 bases. CDR1 is MNHEY, CDR2 SVGAGI, per germline. This CDR3 region has 14 residues. V lost 6 bases, J lost 5 bases, and 4 bases stayed unmatched.

This rearrangement joins TRBV5-4 to TRBJ2-7; 12 nucleotides match TRBD1. CDR3 length equals 12 residues. Per germline, CDR1 SGHNT and CDR2 YYREEE (reference sequence). With V trimmed by 7 bases and J by 6 bases, 2 bases remained unmatched. The CDR3 DNA sequence: TGTGCCAGCCGGGACAGGGGGCGCGAGCAGTACTTC. Residues: CASRDRGREQYF.

The chain links TRBV20-1 to TRBJ2-1; 12 bases align to TRBD2. The CDR3 consists of 13 residues. Trimming took 3 bases from V and 10 from J; bases not matched to a gene: 4. The germline gives CDR1 DFQATT, CDR2 SNEGSKA (reference sequence). In nucleotides, the CDR3 is TGCAGTGCTAGTGAACTAGCGGGGGGAGAGCAGTTCTTC. This translates into CSASELAGGEQFF.

This rearrangement joins TRBV5-4 to TRBJ2-7, with TRBD1 matching 10 bases. The germline V gene has CDR1 SGHNT and CDR2 YYREEE (reference sequence). This CDR3 is 14 amino acids long. V lost 4 bases, J lost 2 bases, and 3 bases stayed unmatched. The CDR3 sequence: CASSPGTGAYEQYF. In DNA form, the CDR3 reads TGTGCCAGCAGCCCCGGGACAGGGGCCTACGAGCAGTACTTC. The full variable domain, in which reference TRBV5-4 and TRBJ2-7 provide the parts outside the CDR3, is ETGVTQSPTHLIKTRGQQVTLRCSSQSGHNTVSWYQQALGQGPQFIFQYYREEENGRGNFPPRFSGLQFPNYSSELNVNALELDDSALYLCASSPGTGAYEQYFGPGTRLTVT.